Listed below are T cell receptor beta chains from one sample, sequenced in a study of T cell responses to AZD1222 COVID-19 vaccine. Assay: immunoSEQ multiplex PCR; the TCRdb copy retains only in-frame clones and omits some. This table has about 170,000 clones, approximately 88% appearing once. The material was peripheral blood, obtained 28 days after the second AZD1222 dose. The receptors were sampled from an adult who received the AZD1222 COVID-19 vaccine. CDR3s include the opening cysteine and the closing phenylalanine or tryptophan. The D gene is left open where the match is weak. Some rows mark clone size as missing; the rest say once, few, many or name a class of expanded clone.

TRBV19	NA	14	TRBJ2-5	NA	TGTGCCAGTAGTATTTCGGCGAGCCAAGAGACCCAGTACTTC	CASSISASQETQYF
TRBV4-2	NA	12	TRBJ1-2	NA	TGTGCCAGCAGCCCAGAAGGGTATGGCTACACCTTC	CASSPEGYGYTF
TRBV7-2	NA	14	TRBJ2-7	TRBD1	TGTGCCAGCAGTCCTGACAGGGTCTCCTACGAGCAGTACTTC	CASSPDRVSYEQYF
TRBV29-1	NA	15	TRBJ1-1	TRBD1	TGCAGCGTCATAGATCGGGACAGGGTGGGGACTGAAGCTTTCTTT	CSVIDRDRVGTEAFF
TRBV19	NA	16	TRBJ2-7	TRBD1	TGTGCCAGTAGCGTAAACTCCGGGACAGGGGGCTACGAGCAGTACTTC	CASSVNSGTGGYEQYF
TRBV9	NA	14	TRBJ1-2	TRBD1	TGTGCCAGCAACCGGAGACAGGGCTCGTGGGGCTACACCTTC	CASNRRQGSWGYTF
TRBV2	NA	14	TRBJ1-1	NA	TGTGCCAGCACGGAAAGACCAATGAACACTGAAGCTTTCTTT	CASTERPMNTEAFF
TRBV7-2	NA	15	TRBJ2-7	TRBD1	TGTGCCAGCAGCCCTACTAGGGGACAGGGGCTTAAGCAGTACTTC	CASSPTRGQGLKQYF
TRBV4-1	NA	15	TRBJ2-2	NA	TGCGCCAGCAGCCAATCCGGGATAGACACCGGGGAGCTGTTTTTT	CASSQSGIDTGELFF
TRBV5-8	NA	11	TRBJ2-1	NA	TGTGCCAGCAGCCCCGGGACCCCGCAGTTCTTC	CASSPGTPQFF
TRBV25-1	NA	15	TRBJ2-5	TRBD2	TGTGCCAGCAGTCCAACGGGGGGTAAGGTAGAGACCCAGTACTTC	CASSPTGGKVETQYF
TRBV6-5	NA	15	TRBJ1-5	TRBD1	TGTGCCAGCAGGGCACAGGGGGCTTTGGGTCAGCCCCAGCATTTT	CASRAQGALGQPQHF
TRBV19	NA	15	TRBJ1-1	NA	TGTGCCAGTAGTATCGCTGGTGTCAAGAACACTGAAGCTTTCTTT	CASSIAGVKNTEAFF
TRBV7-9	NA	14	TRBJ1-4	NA	TGTGCCAGCAGCTTAGTTTCCGGGACAACGGAACTGTTTTTT	CASSLVSGTTELFF
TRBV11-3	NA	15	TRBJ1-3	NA	TGTGCCAGCAGCCCCCACGGGGGAGTTGGAAACACCATATATTTT	CASSPHGGVGNTIYF
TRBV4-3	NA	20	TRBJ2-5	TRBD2	TGCGCCAGCAGCCAAGATCGACGCGGGACTAGCGGGGGGTTCCAAGAGACCCAGTACTTC	CASSQDRRGTSGGFQETQYF
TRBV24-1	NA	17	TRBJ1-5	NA	TGTGCCCCACGACCCGGCTTAACGACCCGAGGGAATCAGCCCCAGCATTTT	CAPRPGLTTRGNQPQHF
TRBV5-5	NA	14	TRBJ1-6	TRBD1	TGTGCCAGCAGCTCGGGACAGTTTAATTCACCCCTCCACTTT	CASSSGQFNSPLHF
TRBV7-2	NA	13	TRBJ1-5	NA	TGTGCCAGCAGCCGCAGTAGCAATCAGCCCCAGCATTTT	CASSRSSNQPQHF
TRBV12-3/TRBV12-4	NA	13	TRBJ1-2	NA	TGTGCCAGCAGTCCCTCGACCCAGAATGGCTACACCTTC	CASSPSTQNGYTF
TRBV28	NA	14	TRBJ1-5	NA	TGTGCCAGCAGCACTCCGACAGTTGAGGGGTCCCAGCATTTT	CASSTPTVEGSQHF
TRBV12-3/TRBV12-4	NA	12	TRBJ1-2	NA	TGTGCCAGCTCCTTCCGTGACTATGGCTACACCTTC	CASSFRDYGYTF
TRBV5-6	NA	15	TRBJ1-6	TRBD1	TGTGCCAGCAGCCAACAGGGGGCTTATAATTCACCCCTCCACTTT	CASSQQGAYNSPLHF
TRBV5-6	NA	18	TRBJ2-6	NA	TGTGCCAGCAGTCCGATCAGGACATCCCCCTCTGGGGCCAACGTCCTGACTTTC	CASSPIRTSPSGANVLTF
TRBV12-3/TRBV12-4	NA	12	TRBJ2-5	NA	TGTGCCAGTGGGGGGCCCCTAGAGACCCAGTACTTC	CASGGPLETQYF
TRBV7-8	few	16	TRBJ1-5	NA	TGTGCCAGCAGCTTAGGTTCAACAGGGTCGAAGCAGCCCCAGCATTTT	CASSLGSTGSKQPQHF
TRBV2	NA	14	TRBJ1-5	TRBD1	TGTGCCGGTAGTGCTACAGGGGGCAATCAGCCCCAGCATTTT	CAGSATGGNQPQHF
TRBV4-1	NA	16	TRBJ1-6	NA	TGCGCCAGCAGCCAAGTACAGAGCTCCTATAATTCACCCCTCCACTTT	CASSQVQSSYNSPLHF
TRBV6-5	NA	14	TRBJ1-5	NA	TGTGCCAGCAGTTACTCTTTAGGGAAGCAGCCCCAGCATTTT	CASSYSLGKQPQHF
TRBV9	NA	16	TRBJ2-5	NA	TGTGCCAGCAGCGTAGAGGGCGTTAGCGGCCAAGAGACCCAGTACTTC	CASSVEGVSGQETQYF
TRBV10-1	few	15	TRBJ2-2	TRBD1	TGCGCCAGCAGTTGGGACAGGGGGGACTCCGGGGAGCTGTTTTTT	CASSWDRGDSGELFF
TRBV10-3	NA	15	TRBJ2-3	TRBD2	TGTGCCATCAGCCCGGGACTAGCGGGGGCAGATACGCAGTATTTT	CAISPGLAGADTQYF
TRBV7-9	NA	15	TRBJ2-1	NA	TGTGCCAGCAGCCTTCTAGACGCCACCTACAATGAGCAGTTCTTC	CASSLLDATYNEQFF
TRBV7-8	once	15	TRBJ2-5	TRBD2	TGTGCCAGCACATGGTCGGCGGGGGGAACGGAGACCCAGTACTTC	CASTWSAGGTETQYF
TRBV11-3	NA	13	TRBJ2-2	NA	TGTGCCAGCAGCGCGGACTTTGGGGGGGAGCTGTTTTTT	CASSADFGGELFF
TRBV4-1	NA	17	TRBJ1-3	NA	TGCGCCAGCAGCCACCCCGACAGGCAGACCTCTGGAAACACCATATATTTT	CASSHPDRQTSGNTIYF
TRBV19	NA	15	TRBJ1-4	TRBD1	TGTGCCAGTAGTATCCAACAGGGGGGTAATGAAAAACTGTTTTTT	CASSIQQGGNEKLFF
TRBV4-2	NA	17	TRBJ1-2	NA	TGTGCCAGCAGCCAAGGGGCCAGCTTGAGCCCGAACTATGGCTACACCTTC	CASSQGASLSPNYGYTF
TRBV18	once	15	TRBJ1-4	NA	TGTGCCAGCTCACCAATTCGACAGTCTAATGAAAAACTGTTTTTT	CASSPIRQSNEKLFF
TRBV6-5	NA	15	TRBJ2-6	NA	TGTGCCAGCAGTTATGGGAGCTCTGGGGCCAACGTCCTGACTTTC	CASSYGSSGANVLTF
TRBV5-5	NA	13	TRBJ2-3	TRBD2	TGTGCCAGCAGGCGGGGGGGCACAGATACGCAGTATTTT	CASRRGGTDTQYF
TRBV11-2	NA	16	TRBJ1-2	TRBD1	TGTGCCAGCAGCCCCACGGGGACAGGGGTGATAGGTGGCTACACCTTC	CASSPTGTGVIGGYTF
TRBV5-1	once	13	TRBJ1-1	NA	TGCGCCAGCAGCTTAGTGGGGTCTTCTGAAGCTTTCTTT	CASSLVGSSEAFF
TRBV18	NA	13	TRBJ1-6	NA	TGTGCCAGCTCATCAGAACAGGGTTCACCCCTCCACTTT	CASSSEQGSPLHF
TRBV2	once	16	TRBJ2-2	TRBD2	TGTGCCAGCAGTGTTCAGGGACTAGCGAACACCGGGGAGCTGTTTTTT	CASSVQGLANTGELFF
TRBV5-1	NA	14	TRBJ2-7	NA	TGCGCCAGCAGCTTTTCGGGCCTCTCCTACGAGCAGTACTTC	CASSFSGLSYEQYF